This TCR beta chain is from a study of blood T cell repertoires in COVID-19. This CDR3 is 14 amino acids long. Germline CDR1 is SGHAT and CDR2 is FQNNGV. V dropped 0 bases and J dropped 5; count of bases not matched to a gene: 1. Only in-frame clones appear in the TCRdb table, and some are missing; sequencing was by immunoSEQ multiplex PCR. The sample consists of 140,000 to 150,000 clones, 87% of them appearing once. In terms of age and location, participants ranged from roughly 18 to 100 years and lived in roughly 22 US areas. The sequence was collected from a man in his 60s who had recovered from COVID-19. The sample comprised PBMCs or T cells enriched from blood (not recorded which). The chain couples TRBV11-2 to TRBJ1-3; 7 bases are a match to TRBD1. CDR3 sequence reads: CASSLETGRNTIYF. CDR3 nucleotide sequence: TGTGCCAGCAGCTTAGAGACAGGGCGAAACACCATATATTTT.